Listed here is a single T cell receptor beta chain. This record belongs to a study of blood T cell repertoires in COVID-19. Per the germline V gene, CDR1 is MNHEY and CDR2 is SMNVEV (reference sequence). V shed 3 bases, J shed 0 bases, and the junction held 8 bases outside the gene matches. The CDR3 consists of 17 residues. Data came from immunoSEQ multiplex PCR; TCRdb stores just in-frame clones and leaves some out. The sample holds about 170,000 clones, under 90% seen once. Sequenced: peripheral blood. This sequence originates from a woman aged 80 or older with active or convalescent COVID-19. The V call is TRBV27, the J call TRBJ1-2, with 9 positions matching TRBD1. The CDR3 loop is CASSFLVQGAANYGYTF. CDR3 in DNA: TGTGCCAGCAGTTTCCTTGTACAGGGGGCTGCTAACTATGGCTACACCTTC.